The clone carrying this T cell receptor (beta chain) was recorded a few times. Its antigen is not identified. The data derive from a study of metastatic and nonmetastatic thyroid tumors. V was trimmed by 11 bases and J by 1 base, leaving 14 bases between them. The CDR3 has 13 amino acids. Study-wide results and limits: Malignant tumors reportedly showed significantly higher TCR beta diversity than benign nodules in both blood and tumor.

Nobody among the patients had been given any treatment before thyroid surgery. How the authors handled the data: Using the CDR3 differences seen across clinicopathological groups, the authors built a distant-metastasis classifier for papillary thyroid cancer, which was meant to discriminate distant-metastatic patients. Through MiXCR, TCRdb re-clonotyped the PCR reads. The V and J calls follow TCRdb's processing rather than the paper's. The sample lists roughly 8,000 clones, about 23% seen once, with approximately 24% in the top ten. Material: tumor tissue. The receptor was isolated from a female donor with papillary thyroid cancer or a benign thyroid nodule (not recorded which). Some clones in this sample may be carry-over from other donors' samples. V usage is TRBV12-3 or TRBV12-4 and J usage is TRBJ1-1, with D hard to call. The CDR3 protein is CAGAGPRNTEAFF. The CDR3 DNA is TGTGCCGGCGCCGGGCCCCGGAACACTGAAGCTTTCTTT.